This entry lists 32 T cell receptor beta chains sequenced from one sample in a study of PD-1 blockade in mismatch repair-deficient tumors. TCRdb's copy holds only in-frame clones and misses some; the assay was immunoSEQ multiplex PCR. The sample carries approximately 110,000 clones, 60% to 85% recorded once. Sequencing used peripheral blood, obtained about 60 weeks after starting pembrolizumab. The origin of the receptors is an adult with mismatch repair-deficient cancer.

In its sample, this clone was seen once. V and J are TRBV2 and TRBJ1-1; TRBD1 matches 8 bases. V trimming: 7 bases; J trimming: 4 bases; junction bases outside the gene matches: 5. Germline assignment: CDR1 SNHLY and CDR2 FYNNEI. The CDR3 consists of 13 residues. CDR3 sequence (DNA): TGTGCCAGCATGGGCAGGGGGCTCACTGAAGCTTTCTTT. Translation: CASMGRGLTEAFF.

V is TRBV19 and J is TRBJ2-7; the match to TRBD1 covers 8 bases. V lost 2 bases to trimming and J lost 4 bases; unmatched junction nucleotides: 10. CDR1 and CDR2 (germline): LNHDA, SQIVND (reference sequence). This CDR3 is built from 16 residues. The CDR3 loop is CASSIRVGRGQYEQYF. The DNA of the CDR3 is TGTGCCAGTAGTATAAGGGTCGGCAGGGGGCAATACGAGCAGTACTTC.

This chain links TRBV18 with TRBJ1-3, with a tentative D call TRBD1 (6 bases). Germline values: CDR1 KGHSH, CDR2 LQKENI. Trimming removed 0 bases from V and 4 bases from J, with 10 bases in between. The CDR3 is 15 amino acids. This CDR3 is CASSPPGGQGNTIYF. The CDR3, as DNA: TGTGCCAGCTCACCACCCGGGGGGCAAGGAAACACCATATATTTT.

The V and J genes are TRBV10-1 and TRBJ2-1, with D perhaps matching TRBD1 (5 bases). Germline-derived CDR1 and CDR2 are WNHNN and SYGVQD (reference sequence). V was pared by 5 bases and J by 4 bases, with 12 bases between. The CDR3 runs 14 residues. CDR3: CASSPRVGYNEQFF. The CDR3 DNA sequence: TGCGCCAGCAGTCCCAGGGTGGGTTACAATGAGCAGTTCTTC.

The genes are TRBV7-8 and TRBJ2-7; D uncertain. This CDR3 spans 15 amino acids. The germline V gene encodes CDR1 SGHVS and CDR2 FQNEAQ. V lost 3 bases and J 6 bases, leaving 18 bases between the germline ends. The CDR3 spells CASSFATGDWSEQYF. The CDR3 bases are TGTGCCAGCAGCTTTGCTACCGGCGATTGGAGCGAGCAGTACTTC.

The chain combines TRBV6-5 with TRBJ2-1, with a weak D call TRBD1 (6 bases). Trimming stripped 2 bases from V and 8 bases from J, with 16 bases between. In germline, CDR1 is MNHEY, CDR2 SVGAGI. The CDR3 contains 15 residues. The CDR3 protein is CASSYGSPAGDEQFF. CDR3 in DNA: TGTGCCAGCAGTTACGGCAGTCCCGCAGGGGATGAGCAGTTCTTC.

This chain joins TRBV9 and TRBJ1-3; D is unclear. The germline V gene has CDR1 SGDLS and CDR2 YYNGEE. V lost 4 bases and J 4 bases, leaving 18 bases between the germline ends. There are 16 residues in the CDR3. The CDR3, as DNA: TGTGCCAGCAGCCAGCCCCTTCGGGAATGGGGAAACACCATATATTTT. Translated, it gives CASSQPLREWGNTIYF. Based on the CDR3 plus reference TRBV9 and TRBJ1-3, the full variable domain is DSGVTQTPKHLITATGQRVTLRCSPRSGDLSVYWYQQSLDQGLQFLIQYYNGEERAKGNILERFSAQQFPDLHSELNLSSLELGDSALYFCASSQPLREWGNTIYFGEGSWLTVV.

The CDR3 spells CASSQGPQGSYEQYF. The CDR3 region has the DNA TGTGCCAGCAGCCAGGGCCCCCAGGGTTCCTACGAGCAGTACTTC. The V call is TRBV7-6, the J call TRBJ2-7; perhaps TRBD1 as D (5 bases). The CDR3 covers 15 residues. The germline gives CDR1 SGHVS, CDR2 FNYEAQ. The V end lost 5 bases, the J end lost 1 base, and 15 bases lay between the germline ends.

The CDR3 here is CASSLSRGPNEQYF. DNA for the CDR3: TGTGCCAGCAGTTTGTCCAGGGGGCCCAACGAGCAGTACTTC. This sequence joins TRBV27 and TRBJ2-7, with 8 bases identical to TRBD1. The V gene's germline CDR1 is MNHEY and CDR2 SMNVEV (reference sequence). J was trimmed by 5 bases and V by 3 bases; bases with no gene match: 6. The CDR3 is made up of 14 amino acids.

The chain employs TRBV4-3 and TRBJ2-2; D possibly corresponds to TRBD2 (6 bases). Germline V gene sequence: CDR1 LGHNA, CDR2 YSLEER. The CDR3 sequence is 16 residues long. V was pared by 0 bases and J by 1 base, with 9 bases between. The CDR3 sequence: CASSQEPAGNTGELFF. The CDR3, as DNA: TGCGCCAGCAGCCAAGAACCAGCGGGGAACACCGGGGAGCTGTTTTTT.

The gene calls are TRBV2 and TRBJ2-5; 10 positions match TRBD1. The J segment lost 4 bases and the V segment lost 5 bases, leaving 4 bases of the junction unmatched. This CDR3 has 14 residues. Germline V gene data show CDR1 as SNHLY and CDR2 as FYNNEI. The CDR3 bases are TGTGCCAGCAGTTCTAGGGACAGGGGAGAGACCCAGTACTTC. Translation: CASSSRDRGETQYF.

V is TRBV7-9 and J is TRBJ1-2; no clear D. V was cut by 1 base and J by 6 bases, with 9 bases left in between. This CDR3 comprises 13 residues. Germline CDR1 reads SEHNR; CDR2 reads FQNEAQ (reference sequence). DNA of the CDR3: TGTGCCAGCAGCTTAGTGGGCCCGGATGGCTACACCTTC. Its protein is CASSLVGPDGYTF.

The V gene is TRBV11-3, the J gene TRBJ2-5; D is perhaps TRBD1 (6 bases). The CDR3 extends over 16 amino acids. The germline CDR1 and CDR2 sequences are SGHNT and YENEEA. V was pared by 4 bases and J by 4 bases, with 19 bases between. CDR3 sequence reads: CASSSWSGGHRETQYF. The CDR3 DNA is TGTGCCAGCAGCTCCTGGAGTGGGGGCCACCGAGAGACCCAGTACTTC.

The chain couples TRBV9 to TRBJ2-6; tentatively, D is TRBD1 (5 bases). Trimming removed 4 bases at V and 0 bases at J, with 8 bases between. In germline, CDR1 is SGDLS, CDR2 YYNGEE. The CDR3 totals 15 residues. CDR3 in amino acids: CASSLQGSGANVLTF. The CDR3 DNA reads TGTGCCAGCAGCCTGCAGGGCTCTGGGGCCAACGTCCTGACTTTC.

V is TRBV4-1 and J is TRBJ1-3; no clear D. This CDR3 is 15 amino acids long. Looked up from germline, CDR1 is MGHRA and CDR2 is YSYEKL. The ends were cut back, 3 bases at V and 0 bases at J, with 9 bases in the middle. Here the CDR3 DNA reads TGCGCCAGCAGCCACATAAGGGACTCTGGAAACACCATATATTTT. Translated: CASSHIRDSGNTIYF.

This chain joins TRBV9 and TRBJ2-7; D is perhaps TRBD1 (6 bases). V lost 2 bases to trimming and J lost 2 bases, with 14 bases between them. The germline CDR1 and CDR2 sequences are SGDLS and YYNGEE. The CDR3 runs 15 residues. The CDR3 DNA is TGTGCCAGCAGCGTCTCGGGACAACGAACCTACGAGCAGTACTTC. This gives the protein CASSVSGQRTYEQYF.

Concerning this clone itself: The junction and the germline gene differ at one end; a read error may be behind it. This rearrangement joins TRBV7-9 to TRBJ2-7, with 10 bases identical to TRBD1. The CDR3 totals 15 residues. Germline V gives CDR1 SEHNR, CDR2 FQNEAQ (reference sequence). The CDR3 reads CASSYSGTGEYEQYF. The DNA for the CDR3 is TGCGCCAGCAGCTATTCCGGGACAGGGGAATACGAGCAGTACTTC.

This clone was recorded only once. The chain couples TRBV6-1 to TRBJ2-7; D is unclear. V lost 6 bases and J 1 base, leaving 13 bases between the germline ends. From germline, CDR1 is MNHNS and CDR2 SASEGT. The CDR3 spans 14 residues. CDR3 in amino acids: CASRLGSQSYEQYF. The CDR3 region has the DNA TGTGCCAGCAGATTGGGGTCCCAATCCTACGAGCAGTACTTC.

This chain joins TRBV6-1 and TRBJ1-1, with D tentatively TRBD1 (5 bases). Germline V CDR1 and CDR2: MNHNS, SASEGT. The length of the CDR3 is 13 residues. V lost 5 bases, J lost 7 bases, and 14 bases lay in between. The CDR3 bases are TGTGCCAGCAGTCCAAGGGACGGACTTGAAGCTTTCTTT. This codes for CASSPRDGLEAFF.

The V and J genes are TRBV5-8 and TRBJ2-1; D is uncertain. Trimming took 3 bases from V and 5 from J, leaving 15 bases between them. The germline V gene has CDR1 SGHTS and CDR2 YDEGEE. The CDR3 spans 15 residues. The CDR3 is CASSSYTAFDNEQFF. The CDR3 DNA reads TGTGCCAGCAGCTCGTATACGGCCTTTGACAATGAGCAGTTCTTC.

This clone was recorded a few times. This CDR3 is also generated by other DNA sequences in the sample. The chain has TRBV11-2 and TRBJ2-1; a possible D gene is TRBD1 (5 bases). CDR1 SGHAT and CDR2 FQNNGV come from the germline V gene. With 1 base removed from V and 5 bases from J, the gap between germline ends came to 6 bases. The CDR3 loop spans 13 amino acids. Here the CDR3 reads CASSLGQNNEQFF. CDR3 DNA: TGTGCCAGCAGCTTAGGACAGAACAATGAGCAGTTCTTC.

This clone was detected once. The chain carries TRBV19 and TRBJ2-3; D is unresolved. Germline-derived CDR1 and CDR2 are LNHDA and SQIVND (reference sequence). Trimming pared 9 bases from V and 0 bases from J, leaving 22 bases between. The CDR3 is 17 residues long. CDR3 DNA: TGTGCCAGCTCTCAACTCGGGCAGCCATTGAGCACAGATACGCAGTATTTT. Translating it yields CASSQLGQPLSTDTQYF.

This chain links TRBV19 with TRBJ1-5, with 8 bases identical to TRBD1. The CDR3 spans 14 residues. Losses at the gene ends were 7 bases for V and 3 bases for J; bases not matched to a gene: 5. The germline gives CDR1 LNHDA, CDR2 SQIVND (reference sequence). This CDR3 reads CASTSGGFNQPQHF. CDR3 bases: TGTGCCAGTACGTCAGGGGGCTTCAATCAGCCCCAGCATTTT.

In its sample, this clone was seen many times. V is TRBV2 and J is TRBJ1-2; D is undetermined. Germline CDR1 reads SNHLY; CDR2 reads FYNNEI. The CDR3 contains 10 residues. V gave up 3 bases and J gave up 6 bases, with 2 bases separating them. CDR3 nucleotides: TGTGCCAGCAGTGATAATGGCTACACCTTC. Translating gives CASSDNGYTF.

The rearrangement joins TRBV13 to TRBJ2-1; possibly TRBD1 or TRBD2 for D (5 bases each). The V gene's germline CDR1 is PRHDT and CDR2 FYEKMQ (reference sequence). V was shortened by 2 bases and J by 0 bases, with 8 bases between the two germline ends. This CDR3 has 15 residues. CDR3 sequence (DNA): TGTGCCAGCAGCTTAACGGGGCGCTCCTACAATGAGCAGTTCTTC. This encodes CASSLTGRSYNEQFF.

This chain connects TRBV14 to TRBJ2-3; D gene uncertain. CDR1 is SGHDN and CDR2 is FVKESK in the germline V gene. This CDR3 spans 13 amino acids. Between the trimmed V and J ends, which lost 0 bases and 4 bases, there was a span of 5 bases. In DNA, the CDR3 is TGTGCCAGCAGCCAAGAGAATTCAGATACGCAGTATTTT. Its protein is CASSQENSDTQYF.

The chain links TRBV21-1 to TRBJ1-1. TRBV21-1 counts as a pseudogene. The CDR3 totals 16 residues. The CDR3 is CASSKEVRGDDTEAFF. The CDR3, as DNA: TGTGCCAGCAGCAAAGAGGTGCGGGGTGACGACACTGAAGCTTTCTTT.

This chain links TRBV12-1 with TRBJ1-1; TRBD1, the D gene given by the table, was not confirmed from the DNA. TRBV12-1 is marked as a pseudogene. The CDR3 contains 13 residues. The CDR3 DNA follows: TGTGCCAGCAGCTCAACAGGGGGCACTGAAGCTTTCTTT. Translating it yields CASSSTGGTEAFF.

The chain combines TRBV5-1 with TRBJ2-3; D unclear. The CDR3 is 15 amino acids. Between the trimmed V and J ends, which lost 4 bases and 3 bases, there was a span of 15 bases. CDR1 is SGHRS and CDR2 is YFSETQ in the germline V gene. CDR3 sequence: CASSLDTRPTDTQYF. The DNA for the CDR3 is TGCGCCAGCAGCCTTGATACTCGGCCGACAGATACGCAGTATTTT.

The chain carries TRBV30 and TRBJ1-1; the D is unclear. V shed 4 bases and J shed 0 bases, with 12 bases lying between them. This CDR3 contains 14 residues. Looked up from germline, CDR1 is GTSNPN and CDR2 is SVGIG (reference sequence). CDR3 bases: TGTGCCTGGACCGACCCGTCCGTGAACACTGAAGCTTTCTTT. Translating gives CAWTDPSVNTEAFF.

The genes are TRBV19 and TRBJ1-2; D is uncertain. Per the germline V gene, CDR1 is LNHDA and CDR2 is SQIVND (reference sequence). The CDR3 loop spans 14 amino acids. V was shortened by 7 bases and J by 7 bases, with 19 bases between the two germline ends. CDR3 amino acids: CASNSPGLSSGYTF. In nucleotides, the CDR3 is TGTGCCAGTAACTCCCCCGGCCTCAGCTCTGGCTACACCTTC.

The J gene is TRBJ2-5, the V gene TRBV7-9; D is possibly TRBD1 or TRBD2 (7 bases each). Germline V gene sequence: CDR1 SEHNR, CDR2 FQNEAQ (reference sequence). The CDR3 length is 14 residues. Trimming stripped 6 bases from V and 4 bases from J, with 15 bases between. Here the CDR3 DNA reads TGTGCCAGCAGTCTCGACAGGGAGGGAGAGACCCAGTACTTC. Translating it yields CASSLDREGETQYF.